A selection of T cell receptor beta chains follows, all from one sample in a study of CD4 T cells in relation to SARS-CoV-2 and coronaviruses. Antigens for these TCRs are unknown. Generated by immunoSEQ multiplex PCR, the TCRdb table keeps only in-frame clones and is missing some. The sample carries 25,000 to 30,000 clones, 60% to 85% recorded once. The sample was CD4+ T cells from PBMCs, cultured in vitro. These receptors originate from a human donor in good health. CDR3s include the opening cysteine and the closing phenylalanine or tryptophan. The order of the fields is D gene, J gene, V gene, clone size, CDR3 DNA, CDR3 protein. The D gene is left open where the match is weak. Clone size appears in some rows only: once, few, many, or a class for an expanded clone.

d_gene: -
j_gene: TRBJ1-1
v_gene: TRBV6-2/TRBV6-3
abundance: -
CDR3nt: TGTGCCAGCAGACCTATCGAATACAACACTGAAGCTTTCTTT
CDR3aa: CASRPIEYNTEAFF

d_gene: -
j_gene: TRBJ1-1
v_gene: TRBV6-5
abundance: -
CDR3nt: TGTGCCAGCAGTTACCAGGGCTCAAGCACTGAAGCTTTCTTT
CDR3aa: CASSYQGSSTEAFF

d_gene: TRBD2
j_gene: TRBJ2-3
v_gene: TRBV3-1/TRBV3-2
abundance: few
CDR3nt: TGTGCCAGCAGCCAAGTGGGTAGCGGGAGTTATACAGATACGCAGTATTTT
CDR3aa: CASSQVGSGSYTDTQYF

d_gene: TRBD1
j_gene: TRBJ2-7
v_gene: TRBV7-8
abundance: -
CDR3nt: TGTGCCAGCAGCCGTCCAGGGGGCCCCTACGAGCAGTACTTC
CDR3aa: CASSRPGGPYEQYF

d_gene: -
j_gene: TRBJ1-4
v_gene: TRBV9
abundance: -
CDR3nt: TGTGCCAGCAGCCTCCGACAGGAACCAACTAATGAAAAACTGTTTTTT
CDR3aa: CASSLRQEPTNEKLFF

d_gene: TRBD1
j_gene: TRBJ1-2
v_gene: TRBV10-3
abundance: -
CDR3nt: TGTGCCATCAGTGGTACGCCGGGACAGAGTCCCTTTAGCTATGGCTACACCTTC
CDR3aa: CAISGTPGQSPFSYGYTF

d_gene: TRBD1
j_gene: TRBJ2-7
v_gene: TRBV4-1
abundance: -
CDR3nt: TGCGCCAGCAGCCTCCCCCAGGGCAGGGGGCGCGCCGAGCAGTACTTC
CDR3aa: CASSLPQGRGRAEQYF

d_gene: TRBD2
j_gene: TRBJ2-5
v_gene: TRBV4-2
abundance: once
CDR3nt: TGTGCCAGCAGCCAAAGGACTAGCGGGATACAAGAGACCCAGTACTTC
CDR3aa: CASSQRTSGIQETQYF

d_gene: TRBD1
j_gene: TRBJ1-1
v_gene: TRBV9
abundance: -
CDR3nt: TGTGCCAGCAGCCCCAGGGACAGAGGGGGTTTTGAAGCTTTCTTT
CDR3aa: CASSPRDRGGFEAFF

d_gene: -
j_gene: TRBJ2-1
v_gene: TRBV21-1
abundance: -
CDR3nt: TGTGCCAGCAGCAAAAAGCCCGGACGAGCTTGGGAGCAGTTCTTC
CDR3aa: CASSKKPGRAWEQFF

d_gene: -
j_gene: TRBJ2-5
v_gene: TRBV7-2
abundance: -
CDR3nt: TGTGCCAGCAGCCCCGCAGGGGAACAAGAGACCCAGTACTTC
CDR3aa: CASSPAGEQETQYF

d_gene: -
j_gene: TRBJ1-3
v_gene: TRBV4-2
abundance: -
CDR3nt: TGTGCCAGCAGCCAAGCGAGAACAGGGCCCTACTCTGGAAACACCATATATTTT
CDR3aa: CASSQARTGPYSGNTIYF

d_gene: -
j_gene: TRBJ2-5
v_gene: TRBV11-2
abundance: -
CDR3nt: TGTGCCAGCAGCTTAGATGGGGGACCCGCCATTGAGACCCAGTACTTC
CDR3aa: CASSLDGGPAIETQYF

d_gene: -
j_gene: TRBJ2-7
v_gene: TRBV30
abundance: -
CDR3nt: TGTGCCTGGAGGCCCCGGGGGATCCGCTACGAGCAGTACTTC
CDR3aa: CAWRPRGIRYEQYF

d_gene: -
j_gene: TRBJ1-1
v_gene: TRBV6-5
abundance: -
CDR3nt: TGTGCCAGCAGGCACGGGGGGGATACTGAAGCTTTCTTT
CDR3aa: CASRHGGDTEAFF

d_gene: -
j_gene: TRBJ2-2
v_gene: TRBV6-2/TRBV6-3
abundance: -
CDR3nt: TGTGCCAGCAGTCAGGATAGCCCACCGAACACCGGGGAGCTGTTTTTT
CDR3aa: CASSQDSPPNTGELFF

d_gene: TRBD1
j_gene: TRBJ1-2
v_gene: TRBV5-1
abundance: -
CDR3nt: TGCGCCAGCAGCTCCTCCGGGACAGGGTATGGCTACACCTTC
CDR3aa: CASSSSGTGYGYTF

d_gene: TRBD2
j_gene: TRBJ2-1
v_gene: TRBV9
abundance: -
CDR3nt: TGTGCCAGCAGCGTAGACACTAGCGGGGGCAATGAGCAGTTCTTC
CDR3aa: CASSVDTSGGNEQFF